This T cell receptor (beta chain) was identified during a study of vaccination effects on CD4 cells after COVID-19. In the case of this clone: The antigen is undetermined.

Peptide-pool stimulation followed by sequencing identified expanded antigen-specific CD4+ clonotypes in the ViraFEST assay. After roughly 10 days in culture, the CD4+ T cells were isolated. Vaccine recipients, nucleocapsid antibody negative, had no prior SARS-CoV-2 infection. Half-medium replacement with IL-2 medium occurred on days 3 and 7. Clones were read by immunoSEQ multiplex PCR, and TCRdb kept only the in-frame ones, dropping some. This table has roughly 63,000 clones, roughly 75% appearing once. Broader study findings: Few convalescent patients, and no early post-infection timepoints, were available to the study.

Germline CDR1 is SNHLY and CDR2 is FYNNEI. V was shortened by 11 bases and J by 4 bases, with 15 bases between the two germline ends. The CDR3 covers 14 residues. This receptor was taken from a human donor who received a COVID-19 vaccine. This chain connects TRBV2 to TRBJ2-6; D possibly matches TRBD1 or TRBD2 (5 bases each). The sample here was CD4+ T cells from PBMCs cultured with HCoV-OC43 spike peptides, taken before COVID-19 vaccination. Subset defined: HCoV-OC43 spike overlapping peptide pool stimulation. This CDR3 is CAGGGVVGANVLTF. The CDR3 region has the DNA TGTGCCGGGGGTGGTGTGGTCGGGGCCAACGTCCTGACTTTC.